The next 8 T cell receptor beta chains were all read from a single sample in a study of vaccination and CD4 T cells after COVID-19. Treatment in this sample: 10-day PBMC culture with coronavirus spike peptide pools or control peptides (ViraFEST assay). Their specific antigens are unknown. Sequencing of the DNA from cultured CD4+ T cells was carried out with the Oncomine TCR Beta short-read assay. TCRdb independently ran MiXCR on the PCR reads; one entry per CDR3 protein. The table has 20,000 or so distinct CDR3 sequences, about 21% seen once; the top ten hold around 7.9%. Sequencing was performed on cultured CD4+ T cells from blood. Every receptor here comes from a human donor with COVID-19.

In DNA form, the CDR3 reads TGTGCCACCAGCAGAGATCACGGGATCTATGGCTACACCTTC. Its translation is CATSRDHGIYGYTF. The V call is TRBV15, the J call TRBJ1-2; D ambiguous. The germline V gene encodes CDR1 LNHNV and CDR2 YYDKDF (reference sequence). The CDR3 covers 14 residues. V was clipped by 0 bases and J by 4 bases, with 9 bases between them.

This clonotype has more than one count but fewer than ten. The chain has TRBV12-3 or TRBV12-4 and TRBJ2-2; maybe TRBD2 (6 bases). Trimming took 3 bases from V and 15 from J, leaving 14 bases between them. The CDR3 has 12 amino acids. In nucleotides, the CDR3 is TGTGCCAGCAGTTTTCTTCAGCCGGGAGTGTTTTTT. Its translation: CASSFLQPGVFF.

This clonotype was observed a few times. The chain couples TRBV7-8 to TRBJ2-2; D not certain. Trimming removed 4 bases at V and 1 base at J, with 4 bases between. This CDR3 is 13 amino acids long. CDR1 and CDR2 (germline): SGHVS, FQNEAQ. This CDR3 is CASSYWNTGELFF. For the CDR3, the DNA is TGTGCCAGCAGCTATTGGAACACCGGGGAGCTGTTTTTT.

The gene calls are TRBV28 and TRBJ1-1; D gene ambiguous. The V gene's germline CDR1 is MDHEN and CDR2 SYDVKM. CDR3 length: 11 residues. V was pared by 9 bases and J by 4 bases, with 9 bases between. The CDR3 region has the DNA TGTGCCAGTTATAGAACCACTGAAGCTTTCTTT. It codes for CASYRTTEAFF.

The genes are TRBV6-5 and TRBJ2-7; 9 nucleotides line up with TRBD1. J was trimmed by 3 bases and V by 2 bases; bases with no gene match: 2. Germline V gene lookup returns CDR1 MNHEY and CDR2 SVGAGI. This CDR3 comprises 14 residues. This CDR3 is CASSYRQGDYEQYF. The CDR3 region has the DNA TGTGCCAGCAGTTACCGACAGGGGGACTACGAGCAGTACTTC.

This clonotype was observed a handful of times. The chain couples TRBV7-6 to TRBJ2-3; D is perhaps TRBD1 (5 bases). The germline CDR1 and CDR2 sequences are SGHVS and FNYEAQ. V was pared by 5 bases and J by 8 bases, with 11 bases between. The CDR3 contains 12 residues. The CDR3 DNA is TGTGCCAGCAGCCCCCGTGACAGTACGCAGTATTTT. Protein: CASSPRDSTQYF.

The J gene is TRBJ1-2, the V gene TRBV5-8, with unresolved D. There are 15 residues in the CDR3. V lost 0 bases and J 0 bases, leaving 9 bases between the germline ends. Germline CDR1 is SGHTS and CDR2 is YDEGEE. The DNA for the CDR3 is TGTGCCAGCAGCTTGGCTATCCGAGCTAACTATGGCTACACCTTC. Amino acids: CASSLAIRANYGYTF.

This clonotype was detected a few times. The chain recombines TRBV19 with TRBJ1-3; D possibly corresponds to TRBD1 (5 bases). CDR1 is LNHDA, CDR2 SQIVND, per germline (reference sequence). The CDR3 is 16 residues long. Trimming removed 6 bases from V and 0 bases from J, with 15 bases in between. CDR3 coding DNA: TGTGCCAGTAGCTCCTCCGGGGGGAGCTCTGGAAACACCATATATTTT. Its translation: CASSSSGGSSGNTIYF.